This T cell receptor (beta chain) originates from a study of CD4 and CD8 cells across lung adenocarcinoma regions. Donors had localized lung adenocarcinoma, a non-small cell lung cancer. This clonotype was seen a handful of times. TCRdb passed the PCR reads through MiXCR, listing each CDR3 protein once. This table has 4,500 to 6,500 distinct CDR3 sequences, around 68% appearing once. The receptor comes from a female donor with lung adenocarcinoma. The CD4 and CD8 labels of this study may be unreliable. The sample taken for sequencing was CD4+ T cells from the center of a lung tumor.

CDR3 bases: TGCAGTGCCAGGACAGGGGGCTGGAATGAGCAGTTCTTC. It codes for CSARTGGWNEQFF. The V gene is TRBV20-1, the J gene TRBJ2-1, with 11 positions matching TRBD1. The CDR3 runs to 13 residues. The V and J ends lost 6 bases and 7 bases, in that order; junction bases with no gene match: 5. Germline lookup yields CDR1 DFQATT and CDR2 SNEGSKA (reference sequence).